This entry lists 26 T cell receptor beta chains sequenced from one sample in a study of cytomegalovirus exposure and HLA in healthy donors. Primers included in the PCR were 60 Vbeta and 13 Jbeta primers. The assay was immunoSEQ multiplex PCR, and TCRdb's table has in-frame clones only and misses some. Of around 190,000 clones listed, roughly 81% are singletons. Sample: PBMCs. The receptors derive from a woman aged 25 to 39 in good health and CMV-seropositive.

The V call is TRBV11-2, the J call TRBJ2-5; 10 positions match TRBD2. Trimming removed 1 base from V and 5 bases from J; junction bases left unmatched: 4. Germline V gene lookup returns CDR1 SGHAT and CDR2 FQNNGV. The CDR3 contains 15 residues. CDR3 DNA sequence: TGTGCCAGCAGCTTAGGGCTAGCGGGAGTGGAGACCCAGTACTTC. It encodes CASSLGLAGVETQYF. Variable domain in full (rest from reference TRBV11-2 and TRBJ2-5): EAGVAQSPRYKIIEKRQSVAFWCNPISGHATLYWYQQILGQGPKLLIQFQNNGVVDDSQLPKDRFSAERLKGVDSTLKIQPAKLEDSAVYLCASSLGLAGVETQYFGPGTRLLVL.

This sequence joins TRBV7-9 and TRBJ1-6; D gene ambiguous. V gave up 0 bases and J gave up 5 bases, with 5 bases separating them. This CDR3 region has 14 residues. CDR1 and CDR2 (germline): SEHNR, FQNEAQ (reference sequence). Here the CDR3 DNA reads TGTGCCAGCAGCTTAGCGAGGGATAATTCACCCCTCCACTTT. As protein: CASSLARDNSPLHF.

This clone has only one observation. V is TRBV11-2 and J is TRBJ2-7; 8 bases map to TRBD2. V lost 5 bases to trimming and J lost 0 bases; unmatched junction nucleotides: 12. Germline CDR1 reads SGHAT; CDR2 reads FQNNGV. The CDR3 has 17 amino acids. The CDR3 here is CASSTLGLATGSYEQYF. The DNA of the CDR3 is TGTGCCAGCAGCACCCTCGGACTAGCAACGGGCTCCTACGAGCAGTACTTC.

The chain combines TRBV5-1 with TRBJ2-1; weak D call: TRBD1 (5 bases). CDR3 size: 15 residues. V was cut by 0 bases and J by 2 bases, with 9 bases left in between. Germline lookup yields CDR1 SGHRS and CDR2 YFSETQ. The DNA for the CDR3 is TGCGCCAGCAGCTTGGGTGGGGCTGCCTACAATGAGCAGTTCTTC. Residues: CASSLGGAAYNEQFF.

The rearrangement joins TRBV7-7 to TRBJ2-1; D is possibly TRBD2 (6 bases). Germline-derived CDR1 and CDR2 are SSHAT and FNYEAQ (reference sequence). V lost 5 bases and J 9 bases, leaving 23 bases between the germline ends. The CDR3 covers 16 residues. In DNA, the CDR3 is TGTGCCAGCAGCCCCTCCCCGGGAGAATCCCCTAGTGAGCAGTTCTTC. Its protein is CASSPSPGESPSEQFF.

This clone was picked up one time. The J gene is TRBJ1-1, the V gene TRBV19, with D perhaps matching TRBD1 (5 bases). Per the germline V gene, CDR1 is LNHDA and CDR2 is SQIVND (reference sequence). There are 15 residues in the CDR3. Trimming stripped 7 bases from V and 1 base from J, with 16 bases between. The DNA of the CDR3 is TGTGCCAGTACCCCGGCGGGGGGACGGAACACTGAAGCTTTCTTT. This encodes CASTPAGGRNTEAFF.

The chain has TRBV7-8 and TRBJ2-7; D not resolved. There are 15 residues in the CDR3. The V end lost 1 base, the J end lost 0 bases, and 10 bases lay between the germline ends. Germline V gives CDR1 SGHVS, CDR2 FQNEAQ. The CDR3 here is CASSLDSSLSYEQYF. CDR3 DNA sequence: TGTGCCAGCAGCTTAGACAGTTCTCTCTCCTACGAGCAGTACTTC. Complete variable domain (other parts from reference TRBV7-8 and TRBJ2-7): GAGVSQSPRYKVAKRGQDVALRCDPISGHVSLFWYQQALGQGPEFLTYFQNEAQLDKSGLPSDRFFAERPEGSVSTLKIQRTQQEDSAVYLCASSLDSSLSYEQYFGPGTRLTVT.

This chain joins TRBV2 and TRBJ1-5; maybe TRBD1 (6 bases). The V end was cut by 6 bases, the J end by 9 bases, with 18 bases between. The CDR3 extends over 14 amino acids. In germline, CDR1 is SNHLY, CDR2 FYNNEI. The CDR3 reads CASSPFRDNRPQHF. DNA for the CDR3: TGTGCCAGCAGCCCCTTCCGGGACAACCGGCCCCAGCATTTT.

This clone showed up just once. The CDR3 protein is CSVEDWTSGSREQYF. In nucleotides, the CDR3 is TGCAGCGTTGAAGATTGGACTAGCGGGAGTAGGGAGCAGTACTTC. V gene TRBV29-1 combines with J gene TRBJ2-7; 13 nucleotides match TRBD2. V shed 0 bases, J shed 7 bases, and the junction held 6 bases outside the gene matches. This CDR3 comprises 15 residues. In germline, CDR1 is SQVTM, CDR2 ANQGSEA.

This chain uses TRBV6-5 with TRBJ2-7, with D unresolved. V was cut by 5 bases and J by 3 bases, with 11 bases left in between. CDR3 size: 13 residues. Germline V gene data show CDR1 as MNHEY and CDR2 as SVGAGI. DNA of the CDR3: TGTGCCAGCAGTGAATTAACGGTCTACGAGCAGTACTTC. It encodes CASSELTVYEQYF.

This clone has just one count. V usage is TRBV28 and J usage is TRBJ2-7; 10 bases line up with TRBD1. After removal of 3 bases from V and 3 bases from J, the junction contained 2 bases not matched to a gene. CDR3 length: 14 amino acids. Per germline, CDR1 MDHEN and CDR2 SYDVKM. The CDR3 sequence is CASSFRDRGYEQYF. CDR3 sequence (DNA): TGTGCCAGCAGTTTTCGGGACAGGGGCTACGAGCAGTACTTC. The variable domain in full, with the rest retrieved from reference TRBV28 and TRBJ2-7, is DVKVTQSSRYLVKRTGEKVFLECVQDMDHENMFWYRQDPGLGLRLIYFSYDVKMKEKGDIPEGYSVSREKKERFSLILESASTNQTSMYLCASSFRDRGYEQYFGPGTRLTVT.

The rearrangement uses TRBV29-1 and TRBJ2-3; tentatively, D is TRBD2 (5 bases). Per germline, CDR1 SQVTM and CDR2 ANQGSEA. CDR3 size: 13 residues. V was clipped by 5 bases and J by 7 bases, with 16 bases between them. The CDR3 sequence: CSVPRPTGNTQYF. The CDR3 DNA reads as TGCAGCGTTCCCAGGCCTACCGGGAATACGCAGTATTTT.

V is TRBV13 and J is TRBJ2-3; D ambiguous. Germline assignment: CDR1 PRHDT and CDR2 FYEKMQ (reference sequence). This CDR3 is 16 amino acids long. V was pared by 5 bases and J by 0 bases, with 15 bases between. The CDR3 loop is CASSPVRASSTDTQYF. For the CDR3, the DNA is TGTGCCAGCAGCCCCGTAAGAGCGTCGAGCACAGATACGCAGTATTTT. The variable domain in full, with the rest retrieved from reference TRBV13 and TRBJ2-3, is AAGVIQSPRHLIKEKRETATLKCYPIPRHDTVYWYQQGPGQDPQFLISFYEKMQSDKGSIPDRFSAQQFSDYHSELNMSSLELGDSALYFCASSPVRASSTDTQYFGPGTRLTVL.

J is TRBJ2-7 and V is TRBV7-2; D perhaps matches TRBD2 (6 bases). Germline CDR1 SGHTA, CDR2 FQGNSA. V lost 1 base and J 13 bases, leaving 20 bases between the germline ends. This CDR3 has 14 residues. CDR3 sequence (DNA): TGTGCCAGCAGCTTAGAACGGAGTAGGCTAGCGTTATACTTC. Translating gives CASSLERSRLALYF.

This clone was seen only a few times. V and J are TRBV5-8 and TRBJ2-7; D might be TRBD2 (6 bases). CDR1 SGHTS and CDR2 YDEGEE come from the germline V gene. The CDR3 contains 12 residues. Trimming stripped 6 bases from V and 1 base from J, with 8 bases between. CDR3: CASTGTSYEQYF. DNA for the CDR3: TGTGCCAGCACCGGGACTTCCTACGAGCAGTACTTC.

This clone showed up just once. The CDR3 region has the DNA TGCGCCAGCAGAGCAGGGACAGGGGGCAATTCACCCCTCCACTTT. This translates into CASRAGTGGNSPLHF. V usage is TRBV5-1 and J usage is TRBJ1-6, with 12 bases identical to TRBD1. Germline CDR1 is SGHRS and CDR2 is YFSETQ. With 5 bases clipped from V and 7 bases from J, the junction kept 4 bases outside the gene matches. CDR3 length: 15 amino acids.

This chain joins TRBV5-1 and TRBJ2-1; a possible D gene is TRBD1 (5 bases). Trimming took 4 bases from V and 6 from J, leaving 11 bases between them. This CDR3 has 13 amino acids. Germline V gives CDR1 SGHRS, CDR2 YFSETQ. CDR3 DNA: TGCGCCAGCAGCGTAGGGGCGAGCAATGAGCAGTTCTTC. Its protein product is CASSVGASNEQFF.

CDR3 coding DNA: TGTGCCAGCAGCCAAGATGTTAGCGGCAAAAACATTCAGTACTTC. Amino acids: CASSQDVSGKNIQYF. The chain employs TRBV14 and TRBJ2-4; the D gene is possibly TRBD2 (6 bases). Trimming shortened V by 0 bases and J by 3 bases, and 9 bases separated the two germline ends. Germline CDR1 reads SGHDN; CDR2 reads FVKESK. The CDR3 contains 15 residues.

The J gene is TRBJ1-4, the V gene TRBV5-6, with D hard to call. Trimming removed 4 bases at V and 7 bases at J, with 14 bases between. The CDR3 totals 14 residues. Looked up from germline, CDR1 is SGHDT and CDR2 is YYEEEE. CDR3 region: CASSLGVGSEKLFF. DNA for the CDR3: TGTGCCAGCAGCCTCGGGGTCGGGAGTGAAAAACTGTTTTTT.

This clone was seen a handful of times. Distinct nucleotide sequences in the sample also encode this CDR3. The genes are TRBV5-1 and TRBJ2-1; TRBD1 is a possible D gene (8 bases). Germline lookup yields CDR1 SGHRS and CDR2 YFSETQ. This CDR3 has 15 residues. V was pared by 1 base and J by 3 bases, with 11 bases between. CDR3 region: CASSLSGTGYNEQFF. Written as DNA, the CDR3 is TGCGCCAGCAGCTTGAGCGGGACAGGCTACAATGAGCAGTTCTTC.

This clone occurred a few times. The J gene is TRBJ1-4, the V gene TRBV5-1, with no clear D. V gave up 6 bases and J gave up 0 bases, with 12 bases separating them. This CDR3 spans 15 amino acids. The germline CDR1 and CDR2 sequences are SGHRS and YFSETQ. CDR3 coding DNA: TGCGCCAGCACCCTACAGCCTGCAACTAATGAAAAACTGTTTTTT. This encodes CASTLQPATNEKLFF. Looking up the rest from reference TRBV5-1 and TRBJ1-4 gives the full variable domain: KAGVTQTPRYLIKTRGQQVTLSCSPISGHRSVSWYQQTPGQGLQFLFEYFSETQRNKGNFPGRFSGRQFSNSRSEMNVSTLELGDSALYLCASTLQPATNEKLFFGSGTQLSVL.

The table lists this clone with a few counts. The CDR3 coding sequence is TGCGCCAGCAGCACCGGGACTTTCGAGGAGACCCAGTACTTC. Residues: CASSTGTFEETQYF. The chain has TRBV5-1 and TRBJ2-5, with a weak D call TRBD2 (6 bases). The germline gives CDR1 SGHRS, CDR2 YFSETQ. This CDR3 is 14 amino acids long. V gave up 4 bases and J gave up 5 bases, with 15 bases separating them.

The V and J genes are TRBV5-3 and TRBJ2-7; D is ambiguous. TRBV5-3 has ORF status, its function being uncertain. Trimming removed 4 bases from V and 0 bases from J, with 11 bases in between. There are 14 residues in the CDR3. For the CDR3, the DNA is TGTGCCAGAAGCGAAACAGACCTCTCCTACGAGCAGTACTTC. Protein product: CARSETDLSYEQYF.

V and J are TRBV27 and TRBJ2-3, with 8 bases aligning to TRBD1. Per germline, CDR1 MNHEY and CDR2 SMNVEV (reference sequence). With 7 bases clipped from V and 2 bases from J, the junction kept 5 bases outside the gene matches. This CDR3 region has 14 residues. In DNA, the CDR3 is TGTGCCAGCACCCGACAGGGGAACACAGATACGCAGTATTTT. Amino acid sequence: CASTRQGNTDTQYF.

This clone was picked up a small number of times. V gene TRBV6-1 combines with J gene TRBJ1-5, with unresolved D. The CDR3 extends over 10 amino acids. The V end was cut by 3 bases, the J end by 9 bases, with 3 bases between. Germline V gives CDR1 MNHNS, CDR2 SASEGT. CDR3 amino acids: CASSDRPQHF. CDR3 nucleotides: TGTGCCAGCAGTGACCGGCCCCAGCATTTT.

The rearrangement joins TRBV29-1 to TRBJ2-2, with 9 bases that match TRBD2. V shed 1 base, J shed 2 bases, and the junction held 17 bases outside the gene matches. The CDR3 is 20 residues long. CDR1 SQVTM and CDR2 ANQGSEA come from the germline V gene. CDR3 region: CSVEGLTTSREGLNTGELFF. The CDR3 DNA reads as TGCAGCGTTGAAGGTTTAACCACGTCGCGGGAGGGCCTAAACACCGGGGAGCTGTTTTTT.